These 29 T cell receptor beta chains share one sample of origin, sequenced in a study of beta chain features in type 1 diabetes. TCRB transcripts that were expressed got sequenced, as all of the isolated RNA had been reverse transcribed. Sequenced by immunoSEQ multiplex PCR; TCRdb stores in-frame clones only, minus some. In the table there are some 100,000 clones, roughly 43% of which are singletons. The sequenced material came from stem cell memory CD4+ T cells from blood. These receptors were taken from a young woman in good health.

This clone was seen a few times. The chain links TRBV7-9 to TRBJ1-4, with 10 positions matching TRBD1. CDR1 and CDR2 from the germline V gene are SEHNR and FQNEAQ (reference sequence). The V segment lost 5 bases and the J segment 5 bases; nucleotides outside the gene matches: 5. This CDR3 has 15 residues. The CDR3 sequence: CASSQGQGLNEKLFF. The CDR3 nucleotides are TGTGCCAGCAGCCAGGGACAGGGGCTAAATGAAAAACTGTTTTTT. Full variable domain (remainder filled in from reference TRBV7-9 and TRBJ1-4): DTGVSQNPRHKITKRGQNVTFRCDPISEHNRLYWYRQTLGQGPEFLTYFQNEAQLEKSRLLSDRFSAERPKGSFSTLEIQRTEQGDSAMYLCASSQGQGLNEKLFFGSGTQLSVL.

This sequence joins TRBV5-1 and TRBJ1-4, with 7 bases that match TRBD1. The CDR3 totals 14 residues. CDR1 and CDR2 from the germline V gene are SGHRS and YFSETQ. V shed 4 bases and J 5 bases; nucleotides not matched to a gene: 5. DNA for the CDR3: TGCGCCAGCAGCCCCGTGGGACAGAATGAAAAACTGTTTTTT. Translated: CASSPVGQNEKLFF.

The V call is TRBV6-5, the J call TRBJ2-3, with 9 bases that match TRBD1. Looked up from germline, CDR1 is MNHEY and CDR2 is SVGAGI. V shed 5 bases and J 4 bases; nucleotides not matched to a gene: 4. CDR3 length equals 14 residues. CDR3 region: CASSGTGFADTQYF. The CDR3 region has the DNA TGTGCCAGCAGTGGGACAGGGTTTGCAGATACGCAGTATTTT.

In this sample, this clone turned up a few times. This chain links TRBV5-1 with TRBJ2-5; a possible D gene is TRBD2 (6 bases). Germline CDR1 reads SGHRS; CDR2 reads YFSETQ. The CDR3 extends over 14 amino acids. The ends were cut back, 4 bases at V and 2 bases at J, with 12 bases in the middle. The CDR3 protein is CASSPGTRQETQYF. The CDR3 nucleotides are TGCGCCAGCAGCCCCGGGACTCGGCAAGAGACCCAGTACTTC. Full variable domain (remainder filled in from reference TRBV5-1 and TRBJ2-5): KAGVTQTPRYLIKTRGQQVTLSCSPISGHRSVSWYQQTPGQGLQFLFEYFSETQRNKGNFPGRFSGRQFSNSRSEMNVSTLELGDSALYLCASSPGTRQETQYFGPGTRLLVL.

V usage is TRBV29-1 and J usage is TRBJ2-5, with D tentatively TRBD1 (6 bases). CDR1 and CDR2 (germline): SQVTM, ANQGSEA. The CDR3 loop spans 15 amino acids. Deletions cut 3 bases from V and 7 bases from J, with 21 bases between. For the CDR3, the DNA is TGCAGCGTTGACGATCCGGGACAACTTATGGGGACCCAGTACTTC. Translating gives CSVDDPGQLMGTQYF.

A single count supports this clone. V and J are TRBV13 and TRBJ2-1; D might be TRBD1 (6 bases). The V end was cut by 4 bases, the J end by 8 bases, with 9 bases between. Germline CDR1 reads PRHDT; CDR2 reads FYEKMQ (reference sequence). The length of the CDR3 is 12 residues. In DNA, the CDR3 is TGTGCCAGCAGCTCCCAGGGGTATGAGCAGTTCTTC. Its protein is CASSSQGYEQFF. Full variable domain (missing parts from reference TRBV13 and TRBJ2-1): AAGVIQSPRHLIKEKRETATLKCYPIPRHDTVYWYQQGPGQDPQFLISFYEKMQSDKGSIPDRFSAQQFSDYHSELNMSSLELGDSALYFCASSSQGYEQFFGPGTRLTVL.

In nucleotides, the CDR3 is TGTGCCAGCAGCTCGACAGGGGGAGGGACAGATACGCAGTATTTT. Protein product: CASSSTGGGTDTQYF. The rearrangement uses TRBV7-6 and TRBJ2-3; 9 bases align to TRBD1. The CDR3 is 15 amino acids. CDR1 is SGHVS and CDR2 is FNYEAQ in the germline V gene. The J segment lost 3 bases and the V segment lost 4 bases, leaving 5 bases of the junction unmatched.

This clone was picked up one time. The chain couples TRBV7-9 to TRBJ2-1; 7 bases map to TRBD2. Germline values: CDR1 SEHNR, CDR2 FQNEAQ (reference sequence). Unmatched junction bases numbered 6, after V lost 7 bases and J lost 12 bases. This CDR3 has 11 amino acids. This chain's CDR3 is CASTPGEGQFF. CDR3 DNA sequence: TGTGCCAGCACCCCCGGGGAGGGGCAGTTCTTC.

This clone was seen only once. The chain couples TRBV2 to TRBJ1-4; D is ambiguous. CDR3 length: 12 residues. With 6 bases removed from V and 8 bases from J, the gap between germline ends came to 10 bases. Germline assignment: CDR1 SNHLY and CDR2 FYNNEI. The CDR3 here is CASRPLGEKLFF. For the CDR3, the DNA is TGTGCCAGCAGGCCACTCGGGGAAAAACTGTTTTTT. Drawing the rest from reference TRBV2 and TRBJ1-4, the complete variable domain is EPEVTQTPSHQVTQMGQEVILRCVPISNHLYFYWYRQILGQKVEFLVSFYNNEISEKSEIFDDQFSVERPDGSNFTLKIRSTKLEDSAMYFCASRPLGEKLFFGSGTQLSVL.

This chain joins TRBV7-8 and TRBJ2-7; D is unresolved. The length of the CDR3 is 16 residues. The germline V gene encodes CDR1 SGHVS and CDR2 FQNEAQ. Trimming shortened V by 1 base and J by 2 bases, and 15 bases separated the two germline ends. CDR3 sequence reads: CASSLVRPTRAYEQYF. CDR3 coding DNA: TGTGCCAGCAGCTTAGTTAGACCGACACGAGCCTACGAGCAGTACTTC.

The chain is built from TRBV25-1 and TRBJ2-1; 11 bases match TRBD1. The germline gives CDR1 MGHDK, CDR2 SYGVNS. V lost 5 bases to trimming and J lost 12 bases; unmatched junction nucleotides: 15. The length of the CDR3 is 16 residues. CDR3: CASSKSGTGGIRGQFF. The DNA of the CDR3 is TGTGCCAGCAGTAAATCCGGGACAGGGGGTATCAGGGGGCAGTTCTTC.

This rearrangement joins TRBV28 to TRBJ2-7; no clear D. Germline V gene data show CDR1 as MDHEN and CDR2 as SYDVKM. The V and J ends lost 1 base and 0 bases respectively, with 4 bases between them. The CDR3 spans 13 residues. CDR3: CASSLYSSYEQYF. The CDR3 region has the DNA TGTGCCAGCAGTTTATATAGCTCCTACGAGCAGTACTTC.

This rearrangement joins TRBV4-1 to TRBJ2-7; 7 positions match TRBD1. Germline V gene data show CDR1 as MGHRA and CDR2 as YSYEKL. This CDR3 is 14 amino acids long. After removal of 8 bases from V and 4 bases from J, the junction contained 11 bases not matched to a gene. CDR3 nucleotide sequence: TGCGCCAGCGCCCCCGGGACAGAACTATACGAGCAGTACTTC. It codes for CASAPGTELYEQYF.

V usage is TRBV2 and J usage is TRBJ2-7; TRBD1 aligns across 9 bases. There are 13 residues in the CDR3. The germline V gene has CDR1 SNHLY and CDR2 FYNNEI. V dropped 7 bases and J dropped 2; count of bases not matched to a gene: 3. Here the CDR3 DNA reads TGTGCCAGCACAAGGGACAGGGCCTACGAGCAGTACTTC. Translated: CASTRDRAYEQYF.

The V gene is TRBV28, the J gene TRBJ2-1; the D is unclear. Germline-derived CDR1 and CDR2 are MDHEN and SYDVKM. This CDR3 contains 13 residues. Deletions cut 5 bases from V and 9 bases from J, with 14 bases between. CDR3 sequence reads: CASSHPTTAEQFF. CDR3 in DNA: TGTGCCAGCAGTCATCCTACTACGGCTGAGCAGTTCTTC.

The table lists this clone with a few counts. V usage is TRBV5-6 and J usage is TRBJ1-2; D is possibly TRBD1 (6 bases). CDR1 is SGHDT, CDR2 YYEEEE, per germline. This CDR3 is built from 15 residues. The germline V and J ends were trimmed by 3 bases and 6 bases, with 18 bases remaining between them. In DNA, the CDR3 is TGTGCCAGCAGCTCCCTGAGAGGGGGGGCTAATGGCTACACCTTC. The encoded protein is CASSSLRGGANGYTF.

The rearrangement links TRBV29-1 to TRBJ2-5, with 7 positions matching TRBD1. The DNA end is more similar to TRBJ2-7, so the J call may be wrong. Germline assignment: CDR1 SQVTM and CDR2 ANQGSEA. The CDR3 is 15 residues long. The CDR3 protein is CSAGGRHRGPYEQYF. CDR3 in DNA: TGCAGCGCTGGGGGCCGGCACAGGGGACCCTACGAGCAGTACTTC.

This clone was picked up a small number of times. The V and J genes are TRBV7-2 and TRBJ1-2, with 7 bases that match TRBD1. Unmatched junction bases numbered 12, after V lost 1 base and J lost 4 bases. CDR1 is SGHTA, CDR2 FQGNSA, per germline. This CDR3 comprises 17 residues. CDR3 sequence reads: CASSLEVTTGHSYGYTF. The CDR3, as DNA: TGTGCCAGCAGCTTAGAGGTGACGACAGGGCACTCCTATGGCTACACCTTC.

Only a few counts were recorded for this clone. This chain links TRBV5-5 with TRBJ1-1, with D unclear. Per germline, CDR1 SGHKS and CDR2 YYEKEE (reference sequence). CDR3 length equals 10 residues. V lost 7 bases, J lost 4 bases, and 5 bases lay in between. The CDR3, as DNA: TGTGCCAGCGGGAGCACTGAAGCTTTCTTT. It codes for CASGSTEAFF. Supplemented by reference TRBV5-5 and TRBJ1-1, the full variable domain reads DAGVTQSPTHLIKTRGQQVTLRCSPISGHKSVSWYQQVLGQGPQFIFQYYEKEERGRGNFPDRFSARQFPNYSSELNVNALLLGDSALYLCASGSTEAFFGQGTRLTVV.

CDR3 amino acids: CASSPDSFRGYTF. CDR3 DNA: TGTGCCAGCAGTCCTGACAGTTTCCGCGGCTACACCTTC. The chain has TRBV28 and TRBJ1-2, with a weak D call TRBD1 (5 bases). CDR3 length equals 13 residues. Germline V gives CDR1 MDHEN, CDR2 SYDVKM. V gave up 5 bases and J gave up 8 bases, with 15 bases separating them.

The chain is built from TRBV11-2 and TRBJ2-5, with 8 bases fitting TRBD1. This CDR3 spans 15 amino acids. Germline V gives CDR1 SGHAT, CDR2 FQNNGV. Germline trimming cut 10 bases from V and 5 bases from J; bases unmatched to any gene: 15. The CDR3 DNA reads TGTGCCACCTCCCGACAGGCAGGGGGCTTGGAGACCCAGTACTTC. Protein: CATSRQAGGLETQYF.

A single count supports this clone. The V and J genes are TRBV7-2 and TRBJ2-1; 13 nucleotides agree with TRBD2. CDR1 is SGHTA and CDR2 is FQGNSA in the germline V gene. The CDR3 has 15 amino acids. V was clipped by 6 bases and J by 8 bases; unmatched bases: 7. The CDR3 here is CASSAGTSGNDEQFF. The CDR3 DNA is TGTGCCAGCAGTGCCGGGACTAGCGGGAACGATGAGCAGTTCTTC.

This clone has a handful of counts. CDR3 region: CASSQPTGTGDQDTEAFF. DNA of the CDR3: TGTGCCAGCAGCCAGCCGACCGGGACAGGGGATCAGGACACTGAAGCTTTCTTT. The V gene is TRBV4-2, the J gene TRBJ1-1; TRBD1 matches 10 bases. Germline loops: CDR1 LGHNA, CDR2 YNFKEQ. With 3 bases clipped from V and 3 bases from J, the junction kept 13 bases outside the gene matches. CDR3 length equals 18 residues.

CDR3 sequence: CASRRTSGLNEQFF. CDR3 DNA: TGTGCCAGCAGAAGGACTAGCGGCCTCAATGAGCAGTTCTTC. This rearrangement joins TRBV6-4 to TRBJ2-1; 10 bases map to TRBD2. Germline V lookup: CDR1 MRHNA, CDR2 SNTAGT. V trimming: 6 bases; J trimming: 6 bases; junction bases outside the gene matches: 5. The CDR3 is 14 amino acids.

This clone has only one observation. The genes are TRBV6-5 and TRBJ2-7; 7 bases fit TRBD2. V lost 2 bases and J lost 5; bases outside the gene matches: 9. The germline V gene encodes CDR1 MNHEY and CDR2 SVGAGI. The CDR3 consists of 15 residues. The CDR3 reads CASSYARETLHEQYF. As DNA, the CDR3 is TGTGCCAGCAGTTACGCGCGGGAGACGCTCCACGAGCAGTACTTC.

J is TRBJ1-5 and V is TRBV19; tentatively, D is TRBD1 (5 bases). The CDR3 loop spans 17 amino acids. V shed 1 base and J shed 3 bases, with 16 bases lying between them. CDR1 and CDR2 from the germline V gene are LNHDA and SQIVND (reference sequence). The CDR3 loop is CASSIGGGPVSNQPQHF. The CDR3, as DNA: TGTGCCAGTAGTATAGGGGGCGGACCCGTTTCCAATCAGCCCCAGCATTTT.

This clone appeared once. The gene calls are TRBV4-1 and TRBJ1-2, with D unresolved. The germline gives CDR1 MGHRA, CDR2 YSYEKL. V lost 1 base to trimming and J lost 7 bases, with 13 bases between them. CDR3 length: 14 residues. The chain's CDR3 is CASSQGDLRSGYTF. The CDR3, as DNA: TGCGCCAGCAGCCAAGGAGACCTGAGGTCTGGCTACACCTTC.

This chain uses TRBV7-9 with TRBJ2-5; D is undetermined. V lost 1 base and J lost 8, with 11 bases in between. Germline V gene data show CDR1 as SEHNR and CDR2 as FQNEAQ (reference sequence). CDR3 length: 13 residues. CDR3 sequence reads: CASSLGVGDTQYF. The CDR3 nucleotides read TGTGCCAGCAGCTTAGGAGTAGGAGATACCCAGTACTTC.

This clone was counted between two and nine times. The J gene is TRBJ2-2, the V gene TRBV30, with D unresolved. Trimming took 5 bases from V and 3 from J, leaving 7 bases between them. The length of the CDR3 is 12 residues. Germline V gene data show CDR1 as GTSNPN and CDR2 as SVGIG (reference sequence). This chain's CDR3 is CAWPSYTGELFF. The CDR3 coding sequence is TGTGCCTGGCCGTCCTACACCGGGGAGCTGTTTTTT. The full variable domain, completed using reference TRBV30 and TRBJ2-2, is SQTIHQWPATLVQPVGSPLSLECTVEGTSNPNLYWYRQAAGRGLQLLFYSVGIGQISSEVPQNLSASRPQDRQFILSSKKLLLSDSGFYLCAWPSYTGELFFGEGSRLTVL.